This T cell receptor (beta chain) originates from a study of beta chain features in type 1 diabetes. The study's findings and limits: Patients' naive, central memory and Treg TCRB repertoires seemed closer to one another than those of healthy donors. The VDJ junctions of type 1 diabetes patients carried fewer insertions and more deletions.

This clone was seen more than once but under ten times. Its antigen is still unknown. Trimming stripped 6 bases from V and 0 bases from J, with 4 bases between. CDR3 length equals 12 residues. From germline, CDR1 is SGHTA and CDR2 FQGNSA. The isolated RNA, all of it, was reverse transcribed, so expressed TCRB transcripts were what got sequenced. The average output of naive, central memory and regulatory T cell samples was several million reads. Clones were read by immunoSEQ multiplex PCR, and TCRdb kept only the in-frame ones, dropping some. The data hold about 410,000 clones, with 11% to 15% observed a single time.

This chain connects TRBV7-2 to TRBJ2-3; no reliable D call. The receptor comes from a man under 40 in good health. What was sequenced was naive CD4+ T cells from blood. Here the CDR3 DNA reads TGTGCCAGCAGGAGGAGCACAGATACGCAGTATTTT. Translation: CASRRSTDTQYF.